One T cell receptor beta chain is described in this entry. The antigen remains undetermined. This specimen belongs to a study of ipilimumab plus nivolumab after autologous stem cell transplantation. Study summary: Typical patient got 5 ipilimumab doses and about eight nivolumab doses (median). The study's findings and limits: TCR repertoire, Treg phenotype and gut microbiota reportedly support more study of this approach.

Profiled with immunoSEQ multiplex PCR; TCRdb holds only in-frame clones, not every one. The sample shows 37,000 or so clones, over 90% of them seen only once. Ipilimumab, 1 mg/kg, started 14 to 28 days after autologous transplant. Through week 26, nivolumab 3 mg/kg IV was given weeks 1, 4, 7, 10, then biweekly. The CDR3 is 14 residues long. V shed 4 bases, J shed 9 bases, and the junction held 8 bases outside the gene matches. The germline V gene has CDR1 SSHAT and CDR2 FNYEAQ (reference sequence). V and J are TRBV7-7 and TRBJ2-1; 8 bases align to TRBD1. Sequences were derived from PBMCs, sampled in a trial of ipilimumab plus nivolumab as post-transplant consolidation. The sequence came from a male donor with multiple myeloma. CDR3 nucleotide sequence: TGTGCCAGCAGCTCAGGACAGGGAAAGACTGAGCAGTTCTTC. Amino acids: CASSSGQGKTEQFF. Together with reference TRBV7-7 and TRBJ2-1, the CDR3 gives the full variable domain: GAGVSQSPRYKVTKRGQDVTLRCDPISSHATLYWYQQALGQGPEFLTYFNYEAQPDKSGLPSDRFSAERPEGSISTLTIQRTEQRDSAMYRCASSSGQGKTEQFFGPGTRLTVL.